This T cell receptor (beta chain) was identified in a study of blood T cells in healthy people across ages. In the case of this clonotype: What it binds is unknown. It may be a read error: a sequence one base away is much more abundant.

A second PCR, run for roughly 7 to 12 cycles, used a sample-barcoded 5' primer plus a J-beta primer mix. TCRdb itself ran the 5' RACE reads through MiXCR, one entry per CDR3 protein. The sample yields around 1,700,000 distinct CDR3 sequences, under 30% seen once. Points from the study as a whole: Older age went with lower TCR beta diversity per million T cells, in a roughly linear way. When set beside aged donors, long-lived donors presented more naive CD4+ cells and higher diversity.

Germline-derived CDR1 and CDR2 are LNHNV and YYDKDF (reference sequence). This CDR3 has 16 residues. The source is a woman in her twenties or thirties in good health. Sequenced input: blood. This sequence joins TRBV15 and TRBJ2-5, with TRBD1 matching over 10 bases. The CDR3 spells CATSRADRGYQETQDF. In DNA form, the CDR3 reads TGTGCCACCAGCAGAGCGGACAGGGGGTACCAAGAGACCCAGGACTTC.